The present T cell receptor beta chain was sequenced within a study of shared clonotypes between healthy human individuals. The V gene lost 7 bases and the J gene lost 1 base, with 13 bases spanning the gap. CDR1 and CDR2 (germline): SGHAT, FQDESV (reference sequence). The CDR3 spans 14 residues. Healthy HIV-negative adults with no recent acute infections or vaccinations were recruited as donors. The assay was carried out at the deep level. The sorted-subset replicate PCRs were given roughly 200 ng DNA, which is 30,000 to 35,000 T cell genomes. Clones were sequenced by immunoSEQ multiplex PCR, and TCRdb holds only the in-frame ones, with some missing. The sample includes approximately 2,000,000 clones, about 90% of them seen just once.

The sequenced sample consisted of naive CD4+ T cells from PBMCs. The subset was: CD45RA+ positively selected. This clonotype originated in a young man in good health. Some clones in this sample may be carry-over from other donors' samples. The V gene is TRBV11-1, the J gene TRBJ1-1, with D perhaps matching TRBD1 (5 bases). CDR3 residues: CASKKTASNTEAFF. In nucleotides, the CDR3 is TGTGCCAGCAAAAAGACAGCCTCGAACACTGAAGCTTTCTTT.